These 11 T cell receptor beta chains originate from one sample sequenced in a study of cytomegalovirus exposure and HLA in healthy donors. The PCR was carried out with 60 Vbeta primers and 13 Jbeta primers. Sequencing used immunoSEQ multiplex PCR; TCRdb keeps in-frame clones, though not all of them. The sample gives over 80,000 clones, roughly 82% of which show up once; around 3.7% is in the top ten. The sequencing input was PBMCs. These receptors all come from a man between 25 and 39 years old in good health and CMV-seropositive.

The chain recombines TRBV27 with TRBJ1-5; D remains ambiguous. The CDR3 length is 14 residues. The germline V and J ends were trimmed by 3 bases and 6 bases, with 12 bases remaining between them. The germline gives CDR1 MNHEY, CDR2 SMNVEV (reference sequence). This CDR3 is CASSFTVGVQPQHF. The CDR3 DNA follows: TGTGCCAGCAGTTTTACCGTCGGAGTTCAGCCCCAGCATTTT.

The chain recombines TRBV7-9 with TRBJ2-5; 8 bases are a match to TRBD2. The DNA end is a closer match to TRBJ2-7, so the J assignment may be wrong. The CDR3 consists of 14 residues. CDR1 and CDR2 (germline): SEHNR, FQNEAQ (reference sequence). The CDR3: CASSLEGLEDEQYF. The CDR3 DNA reads TGTGCCAGCAGCTTAGAGGGACTAGAAGACGAGCAGTACTTC.

The chain links TRBV18 to TRBJ2-7; TRBD1 is a possible D gene (6 bases). CDR3 length equals 13 residues. Germline CDR1 reads KGHSH; CDR2 reads LQKENI. Trimming took 1 base from V and 7 from J, leaving 11 bases between them. For the CDR3, the DNA is TGTGCCAGCTCACCACGACAGGCCGGGGAGCAGTACTTC. Amino acid sequence: CASSPRQAGEQYF. Supplemented by reference TRBV18 and TRBJ2-7, the full variable domain reads NAGVMQNPRHLVRRRGQEARLRCSPMKGHSHVYWYRQLPEEGLKFMVYLQKENIIDESGMPKERFSAEFPKEGPSILRIQQVVRGDSAAYFCASSPRQAGEQYFGPGTRLTVT.

The rearrangement uses TRBV6-1 and TRBJ1-1; perhaps TRBD1 as D (5 bases). Germline V gene lookup returns CDR1 MNHNS and CDR2 SASEGT. The CDR3 consists of 14 residues. V lost 5 bases and J lost 7, with 17 bases in between. The CDR3 protein is CASSSTRTQSEAFF. The CDR3 DNA reads as TGTGCCAGCAGTTCGACCCGGACACAGAGTGAAGCTTTCTTT.

This chain joins TRBV2 and TRBJ1-3; weak D call: TRBD1 (6 bases). V lost 7 bases and J 4 bases, leaving 23 bases between the germline ends. The CDR3 spans 17 residues. Germline-derived CDR1 and CDR2 are SNHLY and FYNNEI. The CDR3 DNA is TGTGCCAGCATAGGGGGACCGACACGGGTCGAGGGAAACACCATATATTTT. This translates into CASIGGPTRVEGNTIYF.

There are a few counts of this clone. V is TRBV4-3 and J is TRBJ2-1, with TRBD1 matching 7 bases. V shed 1 base, J shed 10 bases, and the junction held 10 bases outside the gene matches. CDR3 length equals 15 residues. CDR1 LGHNA and CDR2 YSLEER come from the germline V gene. The CDR3 loop is CASSQAPRGLGEQFF. CDR3 nucleotides: TGCGCCAGCAGCCAAGCCCCTAGGGGGCTTGGGGAGCAGTTCTTC.

The chain employs TRBV11-2 and TRBJ2-3; TRBD2 might be the D (5 bases). Looked up from germline, CDR1 is SGHAT and CDR2 is FQNNGV. The CDR3 contains 14 residues. Trimming took off 1 base at V and 6 bases at J, with 11 bases between the two ends. The CDR3 nucleotides read TGTGCCAGCAGCTTAGGAGGGAAGCTCGATACGCAGTATTTT. Translating gives CASSLGGKLDTQYF.

The rearrangement uses TRBV4-1 and TRBJ1-6, with D possibly TRBD1 on 5 matching bases. The V end was cut by 1 base, the J end by 7 bases, with 5 bases between. Germline V lookup: CDR1 MGHRA, CDR2 YSYEKL. The CDR3 extends over 13 amino acids. The CDR3 DNA reads TGCGCCAGCAGCCAAGGGACAAATTCACCCCTCCACTTT. Its translation is CASSQGTNSPLHF.

The CDR3 here is CASSHVRGRRETQAFF. CDR3 coding DNA: TGTGCCAGTAGTCACGTCAGGGGGAGACGGGAGACCCAAGCTTTCTTT. The chain couples TRBV19 to TRBJ1-1, with 7 bases lining up with TRBD1. With 5 bases clipped from V and 9 bases from J, the junction kept 18 bases outside the gene matches. CDR3 length: 16 residues. Germline values: CDR1 LNHDA, CDR2 SQIVND (reference sequence). The full variable domain, its missing parts supplied by reference TRBV19 and TRBJ1-1, is DGGITQSPKYLFRKEGQNVTLSCEQNLNHDAMYWYRQDPGQGLRLIYYSQIVNDFQKGDIAEGYSVSREKKESFPLTVTSAQKNPTAFYLCASSHVRGRRETQAFFGQGTRLTVV.

The CDR3 DNA reads as TGTGCCAGCAGCCCCGGAGGTTTGGGAAGCTCCTACAATGAGCAGTTCTTC. Protein product: CASSPGGLGSSYNEQFF. This chain links TRBV7-7 with TRBJ2-1; possible D gene TRBD2, 5 bases. This CDR3 contains 17 residues. Deletions cut 5 bases from V and 0 bases from J, with 17 bases between. CDR1 SSHAT and CDR2 FNYEAQ come from the germline V gene (reference sequence).

The chain has TRBV4-3 and TRBJ1-4; 7 bases match TRBD1. CDR3 size: 16 residues. V lost 0 bases to trimming and J lost 2 bases; unmatched junction nucleotides: 3. In germline, CDR1 is LGHNA, CDR2 YSLEER. The CDR3 here is CASSQEGRGTNEKLFF. For the CDR3, the DNA is TGCGCCAGCAGCCAAGAGGGCAGGGGGACTAATGAAAAACTGTTTTTT.